This T cell receptor (beta chain) was recorded in a study of cytomegalovirus exposure and HLA in healthy donors. Germline CDR1 and CDR2: MNHNS and SASEGT. This CDR3 contains 14 residues. Deletions cut 4 bases from V and 0 bases from J, with 7 bases between. This clone turned up a few times. 60 Vbeta and 13 Jbeta primers were used in PCR. TCRdb's table, derived via immunoSEQ multiplex PCR, lists solely in-frame clones and lacks some. The data contain 80,000 to 95,000 clones, 65% to 80% of them singletons. The chain couples TRBV6-1 to TRBJ2-1; no definite D call. This sequence was found in a woman between 18 and 30 years old in good health and CMV-seropositive. Sequenced material: PBMCs. CDR3 in DNA: TGTGCCAGCAGTGCCGGGTTCTCCTACAATGAGCAGTTCTTC. Amino acid sequence: CASSAGFSYNEQFF.